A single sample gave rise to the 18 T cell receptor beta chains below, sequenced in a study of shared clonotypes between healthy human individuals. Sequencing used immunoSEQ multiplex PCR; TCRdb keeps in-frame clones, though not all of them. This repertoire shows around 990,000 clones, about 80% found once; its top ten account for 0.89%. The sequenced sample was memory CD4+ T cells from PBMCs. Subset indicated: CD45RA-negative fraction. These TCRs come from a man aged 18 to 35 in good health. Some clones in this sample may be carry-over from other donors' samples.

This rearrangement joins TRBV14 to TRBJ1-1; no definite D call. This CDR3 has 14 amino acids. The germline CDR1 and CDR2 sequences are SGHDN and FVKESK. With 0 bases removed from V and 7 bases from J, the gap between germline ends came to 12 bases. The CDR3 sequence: CASSQDLASIEAFF. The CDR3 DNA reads TGTGCCAGCAGCCAAGATCTTGCCTCGATTGAAGCTTTCTTT.

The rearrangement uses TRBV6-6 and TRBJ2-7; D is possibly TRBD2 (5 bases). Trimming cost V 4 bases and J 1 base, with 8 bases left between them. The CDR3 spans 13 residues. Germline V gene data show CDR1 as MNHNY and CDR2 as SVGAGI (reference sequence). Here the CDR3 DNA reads TGTGCCAGCAGTTTAGGAGGATCCTACGAGCAGTACTTC. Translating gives CASSLGGSYEQYF.

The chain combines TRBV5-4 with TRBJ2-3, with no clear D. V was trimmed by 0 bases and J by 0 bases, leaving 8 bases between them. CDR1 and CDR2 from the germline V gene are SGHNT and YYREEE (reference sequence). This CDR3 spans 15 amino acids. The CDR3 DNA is TGTGCCAGCAGCTTGGGGCACAGTAGCACAGATACGCAGTATTTT. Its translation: CASSLGHSSTDTQYF.

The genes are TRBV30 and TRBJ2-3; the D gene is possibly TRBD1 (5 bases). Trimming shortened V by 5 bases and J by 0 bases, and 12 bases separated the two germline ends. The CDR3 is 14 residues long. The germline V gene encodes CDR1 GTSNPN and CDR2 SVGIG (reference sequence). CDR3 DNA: TGTGCCTGGTCCTTGACAGTTAGCACAGATACGCAGTATTTT. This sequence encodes CAWSLTVSTDTQYF.

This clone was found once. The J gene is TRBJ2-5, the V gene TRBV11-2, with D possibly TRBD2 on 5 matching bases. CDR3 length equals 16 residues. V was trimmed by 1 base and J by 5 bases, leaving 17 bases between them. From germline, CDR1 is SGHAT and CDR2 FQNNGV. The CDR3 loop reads CASSLVDVAGRETQYF. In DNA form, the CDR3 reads TGTGCCAGCAGCTTAGTTGACGTGGCGGGCCGGGAGACCCAGTACTTC.

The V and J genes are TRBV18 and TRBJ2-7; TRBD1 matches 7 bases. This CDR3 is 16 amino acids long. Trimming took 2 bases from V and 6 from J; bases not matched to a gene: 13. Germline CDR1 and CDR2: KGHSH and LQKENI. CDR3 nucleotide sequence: TGTGCCAGCTCACCAAGCGCCTCGGGACAGAGGGGCGAGCAGTACTTC. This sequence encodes CASSPSASGQRGEQYF.

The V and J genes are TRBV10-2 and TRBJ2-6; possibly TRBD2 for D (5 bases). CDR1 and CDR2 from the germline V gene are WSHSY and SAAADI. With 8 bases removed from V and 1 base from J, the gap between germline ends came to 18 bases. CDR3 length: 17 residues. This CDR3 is CASSAGGSLSGANVLTF. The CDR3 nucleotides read TGCGCCAGCTCAGCCGGAGGTAGCTTATCTGGGGCCAACGTCCTGACTTTC.

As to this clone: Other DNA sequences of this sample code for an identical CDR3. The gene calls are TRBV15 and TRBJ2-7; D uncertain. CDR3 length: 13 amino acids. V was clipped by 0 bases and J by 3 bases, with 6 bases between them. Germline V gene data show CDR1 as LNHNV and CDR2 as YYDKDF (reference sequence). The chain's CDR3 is CATSRDLRYEQYF. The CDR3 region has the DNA TGTGCCACCAGCAGAGATCTACGCTACGAGCAGTACTTC.

Written as DNA, the CDR3 is TGCGCCAGCAGTGAGTCCCGAGGGACTAGCCTGCCGCAAGAGACCCAGTACTTC. It specifies CASSESRGTSLPQETQYF. V gene TRBV10-2 combines with J gene TRBJ2-5, with 9 bases matching TRBD2. The CDR3 sequence is 18 residues long. Germline V lookup: CDR1 WSHSY, CDR2 SAAADI. Unmatched junction bases numbered 10, after V lost 0 bases and J lost 2 bases.

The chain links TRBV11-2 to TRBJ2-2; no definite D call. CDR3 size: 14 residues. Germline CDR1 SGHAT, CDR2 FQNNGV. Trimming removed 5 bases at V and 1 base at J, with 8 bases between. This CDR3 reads CASSPQKNTGELFF. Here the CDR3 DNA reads TGTGCCAGCAGCCCGCAGAAGAACACCGGGGAGCTGTTTTTT. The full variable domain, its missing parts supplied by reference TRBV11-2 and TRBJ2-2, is EAGVAQSPRYKIIEKRQSVAFWCNPISGHATLYWYQQILGQGPKLLIQFQNNGVVDDSQLPKDRFSAERLKGVDSTLKIQPAKLEDSAVYLCASSPQKNTGELFFGEGSRLTVL.

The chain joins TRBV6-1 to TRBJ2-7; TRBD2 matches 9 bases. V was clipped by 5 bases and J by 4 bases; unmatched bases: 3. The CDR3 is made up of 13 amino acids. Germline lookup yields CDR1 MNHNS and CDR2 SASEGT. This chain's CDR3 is CASSRLAVYEQYF. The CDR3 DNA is TGTGCCAGCAGTCGACTAGCGGTATACGAGCAGTACTTC.

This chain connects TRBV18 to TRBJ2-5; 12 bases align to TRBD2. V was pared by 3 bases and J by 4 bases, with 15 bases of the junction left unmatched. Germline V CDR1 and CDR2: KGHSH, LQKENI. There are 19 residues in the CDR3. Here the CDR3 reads CASSPFTSSGRATGETQYF. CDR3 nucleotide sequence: TGTGCCAGCTCACCCTTTACTTCTAGCGGGAGGGCCACGGGAGAGACCCAGTACTTC.

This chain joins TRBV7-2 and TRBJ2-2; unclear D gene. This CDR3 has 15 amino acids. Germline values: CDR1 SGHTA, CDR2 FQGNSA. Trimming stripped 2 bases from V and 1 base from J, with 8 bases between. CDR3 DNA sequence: TGTGCCAGCAGCTTATCCCTTAGGAACACCGGGGAGCTGTTTTTT. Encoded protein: CASSLSLRNTGELFF.

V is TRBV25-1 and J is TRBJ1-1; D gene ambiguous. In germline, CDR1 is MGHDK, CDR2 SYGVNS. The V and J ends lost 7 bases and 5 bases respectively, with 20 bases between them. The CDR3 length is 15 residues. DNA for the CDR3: TGTGCCAGCACTATCCGCCGGAGGGAGGATACTGAAGCTTTCTTT. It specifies CASTIRRREDTEAFF.

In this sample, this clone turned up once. The CDR3 here is CASRIGTGVSSTDTQYF. CDR3 nucleotides: TGTGCCAGCAGAATCGGGACAGGGGTCTCTAGCACAGATACGCAGTATTTT. This chain links TRBV5-5 with TRBJ2-3, with 10 bases lining up with TRBD1. Germline trimming cut 5 bases from V and 0 bases from J; bases unmatched to any gene: 9. Germline V gene data show CDR1 as SGHKS and CDR2 as YYEKEE (reference sequence). This CDR3 contains 17 residues.

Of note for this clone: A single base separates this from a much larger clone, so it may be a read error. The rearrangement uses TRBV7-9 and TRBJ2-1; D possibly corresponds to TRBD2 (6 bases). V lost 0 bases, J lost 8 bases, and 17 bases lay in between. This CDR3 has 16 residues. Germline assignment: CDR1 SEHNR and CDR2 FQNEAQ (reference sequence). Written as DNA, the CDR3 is TGTGCCAGCAGCTTAGCGACGACAAGGGAGGTCGATGAGCAGTTCTTC. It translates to CASSLATTREVDEQFF.

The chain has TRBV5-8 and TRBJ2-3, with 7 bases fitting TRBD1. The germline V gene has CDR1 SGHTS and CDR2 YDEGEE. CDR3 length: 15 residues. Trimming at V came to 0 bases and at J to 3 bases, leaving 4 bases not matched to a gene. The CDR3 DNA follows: TGTGCCAGCAGCTTGGGCCTCAGGGGGACAGATACGCAGTATTTT. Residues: CASSLGLRGTDTQYF.

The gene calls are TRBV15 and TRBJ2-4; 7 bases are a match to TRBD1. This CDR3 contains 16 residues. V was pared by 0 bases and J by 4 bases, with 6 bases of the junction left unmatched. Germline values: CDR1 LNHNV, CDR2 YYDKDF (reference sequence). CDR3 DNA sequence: TGTGCCACCAGCAGAGACAGGGGGTCGGCGAAAAACATTCAGTACTTC. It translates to CATSRDRGSAKNIQYF.